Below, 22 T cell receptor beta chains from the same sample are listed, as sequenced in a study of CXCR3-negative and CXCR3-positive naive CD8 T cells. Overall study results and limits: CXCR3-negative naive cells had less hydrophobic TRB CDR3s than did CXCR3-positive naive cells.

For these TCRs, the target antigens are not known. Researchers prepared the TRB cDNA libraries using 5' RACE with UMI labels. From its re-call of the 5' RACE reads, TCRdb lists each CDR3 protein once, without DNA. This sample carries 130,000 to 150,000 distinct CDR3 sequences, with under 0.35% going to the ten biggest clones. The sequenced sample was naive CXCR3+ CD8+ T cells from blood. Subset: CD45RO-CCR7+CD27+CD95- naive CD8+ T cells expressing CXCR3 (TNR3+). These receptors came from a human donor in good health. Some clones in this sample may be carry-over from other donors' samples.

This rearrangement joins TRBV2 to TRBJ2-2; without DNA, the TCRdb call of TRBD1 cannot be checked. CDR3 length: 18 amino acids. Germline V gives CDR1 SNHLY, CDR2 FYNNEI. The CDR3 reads CASSPNPERVSDTGELFF.

The CDR3 loop reads CTSSLGTSGTYEQYF. The rearrangement links TRBV5-1 to TRBJ2-7; TCRdb outputs TRBD2, but without DNA this stays unchecked. This CDR3 contains 15 residues. The germline gives CDR1 SGHRS, CDR2 YFSETQ. Variable domain in full (rest from reference TRBV5-1 and TRBJ2-7): KAGVTQTPRYLIKTRGQQVTLSCSPISGHRSVSWYQQTPGQGLQFLFEYFSETQRNKGNFPGRFSGRQFSNSRSEMNVSTLELGDSALYLCTSSLGTSGTYEQYFGPGTRLTVT.

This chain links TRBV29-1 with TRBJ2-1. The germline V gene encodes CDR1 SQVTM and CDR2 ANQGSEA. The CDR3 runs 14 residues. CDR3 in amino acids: CSAEVGSPYNEQFF.

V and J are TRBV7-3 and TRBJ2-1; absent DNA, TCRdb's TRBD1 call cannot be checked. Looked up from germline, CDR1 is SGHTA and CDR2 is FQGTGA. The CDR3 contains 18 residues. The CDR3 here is CASSLRGRGQGTYNEQFF.

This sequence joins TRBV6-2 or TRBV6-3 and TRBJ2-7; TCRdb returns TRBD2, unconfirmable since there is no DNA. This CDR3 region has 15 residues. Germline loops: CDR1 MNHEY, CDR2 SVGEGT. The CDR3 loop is CASSPYSGASYEQYF.

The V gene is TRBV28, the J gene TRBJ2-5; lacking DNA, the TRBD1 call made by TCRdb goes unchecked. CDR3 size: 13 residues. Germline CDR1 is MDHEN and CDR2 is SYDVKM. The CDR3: CASSPRQGETQYF.

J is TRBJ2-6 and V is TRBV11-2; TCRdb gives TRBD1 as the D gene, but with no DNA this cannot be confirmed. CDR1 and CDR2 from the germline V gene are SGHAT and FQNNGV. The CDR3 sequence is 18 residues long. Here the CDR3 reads CASRRRGRDPSGANVLTF. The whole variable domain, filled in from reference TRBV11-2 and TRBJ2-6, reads EAGVAQSPRYKIIEKRQSVAFWCNPISGHATLYWYQQILGQGPKLLIQFQNNGVVDDSQLPKDRFSAERLKGVDSTLKIQPAKLEDSAVYLCASRRRGRDPSGANVLTFGAGSRLTVL.

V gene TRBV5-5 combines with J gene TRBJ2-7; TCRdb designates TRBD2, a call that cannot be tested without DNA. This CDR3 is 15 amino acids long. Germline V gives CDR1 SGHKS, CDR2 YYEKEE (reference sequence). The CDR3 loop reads CASSFPAGGVYEQYF.

The CDR3 reads CASSWDRGPGGEQYF. V is TRBV5-1 and J is TRBJ2-7; TCRdb returns TRBD2, unconfirmable since there is no DNA. The germline V gene encodes CDR1 SGHRS and CDR2 YFSETQ. The length of the CDR3 is 15 residues.

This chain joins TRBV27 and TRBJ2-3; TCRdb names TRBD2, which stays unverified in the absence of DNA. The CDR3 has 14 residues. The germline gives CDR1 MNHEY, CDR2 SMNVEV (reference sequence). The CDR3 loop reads CASSPGVNTDTQYF.

CDR3 in amino acids: CASSWGLALSYNEQFF. The chain links TRBV5-5 to TRBJ2-1; TCRdb's D call, TRBD2, is unchecked because there is no DNA. This CDR3 contains 16 residues. The germline V gene has CDR1 SGHKS and CDR2 YYEKEE (reference sequence).

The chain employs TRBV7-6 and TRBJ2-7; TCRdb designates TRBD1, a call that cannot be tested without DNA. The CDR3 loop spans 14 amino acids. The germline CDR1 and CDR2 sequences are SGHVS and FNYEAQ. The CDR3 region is CASSQGQRGDEQYF.

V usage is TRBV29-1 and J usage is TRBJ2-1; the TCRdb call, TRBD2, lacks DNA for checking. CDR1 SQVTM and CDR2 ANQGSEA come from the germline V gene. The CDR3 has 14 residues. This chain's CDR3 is CSVERLAGNNEQFF.

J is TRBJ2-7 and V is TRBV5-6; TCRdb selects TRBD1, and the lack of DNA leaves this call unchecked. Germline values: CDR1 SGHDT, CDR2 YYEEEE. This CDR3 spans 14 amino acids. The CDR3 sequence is CASSFGNRDYEQYF.

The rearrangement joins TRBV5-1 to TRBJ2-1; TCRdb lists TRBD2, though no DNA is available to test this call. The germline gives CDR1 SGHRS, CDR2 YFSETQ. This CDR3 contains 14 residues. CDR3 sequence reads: CASSLEQRYNEQFF.

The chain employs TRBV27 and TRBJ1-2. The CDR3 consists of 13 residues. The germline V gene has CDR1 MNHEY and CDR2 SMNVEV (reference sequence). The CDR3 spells CASSLSKSYGYTF.

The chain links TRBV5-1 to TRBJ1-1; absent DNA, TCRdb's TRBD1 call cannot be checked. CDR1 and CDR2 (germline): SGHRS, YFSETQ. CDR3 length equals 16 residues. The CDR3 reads CASSPRQGFMNTEAFF.

The CDR3 sequence is CASSSWEEGETQYF. V usage is TRBV6-2 or TRBV6-3 and J usage is TRBJ2-5; TCRdb reports TRBD2, a call that lacks DNA to check it against. This CDR3 spans 14 amino acids. Germline loops: CDR1 MNHEY, CDR2 SVGEGT.

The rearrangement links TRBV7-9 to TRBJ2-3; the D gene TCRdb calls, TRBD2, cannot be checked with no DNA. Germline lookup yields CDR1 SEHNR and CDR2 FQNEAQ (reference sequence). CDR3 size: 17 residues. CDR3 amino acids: CASSPGSGIPLWDTQYF. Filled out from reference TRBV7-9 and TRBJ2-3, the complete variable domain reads DTGVSQNPRHKITKRGQNVTFRCDPISEHNRLYWYRQTLGQGPEFLTYFQNEAQLEKSRLLSDRFSAERPKGSFSTLEIQRTEQGDSAMYLCASSPGSGIPLWDTQYFGPGTRLTVL.

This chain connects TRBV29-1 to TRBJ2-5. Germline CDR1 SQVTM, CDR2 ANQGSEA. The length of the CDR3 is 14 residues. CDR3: CSVELAGYQETQYF.

The CDR3 is CASSQKAPGPVAQYF. The chain has TRBV4-1 and TRBJ2-5; the TCRdb call, TRBD1, lacks DNA for checking. Germline CDR1 is MGHRA and CDR2 is YSYEKL. CDR3 size: 15 residues.

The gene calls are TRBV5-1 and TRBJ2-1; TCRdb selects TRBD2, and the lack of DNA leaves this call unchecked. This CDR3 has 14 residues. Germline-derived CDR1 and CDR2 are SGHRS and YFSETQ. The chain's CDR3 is CASSLVGLENEQFF.